This T cell receptor (beta chain) was captured by sequencing in a study of cytomegalovirus exposure and HLA in healthy donors. Concerning this clone itself: The antigen is not known.

The CDR3 loop spans 16 amino acids. The V end was cut by 1 base, the J end by 0 bases, with 10 bases between. Germline V gene lookup returns CDR1 SNHLY and CDR2 FYNNEI. Amplification used 60 Vbeta primers and 13 Jbeta primers. Measured with immunoSEQ multiplex PCR; TCRdb has only the in-frame clones, and not every one. This repertoire shows roughly 160,000 clones, 85% found once; its top ten account for 1%. Regarding the study as a whole: In a later analysis, at a false discovery rate of 0.05, 16,951 TCR beta sequences were associated with HLA alleles.

The rearrangement links TRBV2 to TRBJ2-1; D perhaps matches TRBD2 (5 bases). This sequence originates from a boy aged 2 to 10 in good health and CMV-seronegative. The sequenced material came from PBMCs. The CDR3 here is CASSEEGVSSYNEQFF. DNA for the CDR3: TGTGCCAGCAGTGAAGAGGGAGTTAGCTCCTACAATGAGCAGTTCTTC.